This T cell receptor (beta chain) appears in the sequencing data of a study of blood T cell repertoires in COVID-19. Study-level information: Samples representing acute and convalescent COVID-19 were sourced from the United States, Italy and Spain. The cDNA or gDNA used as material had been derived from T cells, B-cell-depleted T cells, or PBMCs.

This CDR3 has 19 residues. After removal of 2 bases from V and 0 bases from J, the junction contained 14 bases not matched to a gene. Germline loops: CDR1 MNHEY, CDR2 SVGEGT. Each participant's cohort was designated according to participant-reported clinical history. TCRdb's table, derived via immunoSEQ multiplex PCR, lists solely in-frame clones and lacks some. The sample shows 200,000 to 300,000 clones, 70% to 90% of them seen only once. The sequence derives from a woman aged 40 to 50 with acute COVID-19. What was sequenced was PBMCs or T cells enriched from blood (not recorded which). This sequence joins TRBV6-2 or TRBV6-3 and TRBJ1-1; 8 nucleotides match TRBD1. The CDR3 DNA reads TGTGCCAGCAGTTACGCAACCGGGACAGGAGGTCTCATGAACACTGAAGCTTTCTTT. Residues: CASSYATGTGGLMNTEAFF.